The 4 T cell receptor beta chains presented below share a single source sample, sequenced in a study of shared clonotypes between healthy human individuals. Clones were sequenced by immunoSEQ multiplex PCR, and TCRdb holds only the in-frame ones, with some missing. The sample has around 2.1 million clones, around 95% seen once. The sequenced sample was naive CD4+ T cells sorted from blood. The subset denotes: CD45RA+ positively selected. The receptors shown here come from a man younger than 35 in good health.

This clone was seen once. V usage is TRBV2 and J usage is TRBJ2-3, with 9 bases fitting TRBD1. Germline CDR1 is SNHLY and CDR2 is FYNNEI. V was clipped by 9 bases and J by 4 bases; unmatched bases: 2. The CDR3 loop spans 12 amino acids. The CDR3 DNA follows: TGTGCCAGTAGGGACAGGGCAGATACGCAGTATTTT. Residues: CASRDRADTQYF.

This chain joins TRBV30 and TRBJ1-5; the D gene is possibly TRBD1 (6 bases). CDR3 length: 12 residues. Trimming took 5 bases from V and 3 from J, leaving 8 bases between them. The V gene's germline CDR1 is GTSNPN and CDR2 SVGIG (reference sequence). CDR3 region: CAWGQFNQPQHF. CDR3 coding DNA: TGTGCCTGGGGACAGTTCAATCAGCCCCAGCATTTT.

This rearrangement joins TRBV30 to TRBJ2-1, with TRBD1 as a possible D gene (5 bases). Trimming took 0 bases from V and 0 from J, leaving 12 bases between them. Looked up from germline, CDR1 is GTSNPN and CDR2 is SVGIG (reference sequence). The CDR3 extends over 16 amino acids. CDR3 protein: CAWSVGRTSSYNEQFF. The CDR3 DNA follows: TGTGCCTGGAGTGTAGGACGGACAAGCTCCTACAATGAGCAGTTCTTC.

V usage is TRBV4-2 and J usage is TRBJ2-3; the match to TRBD2 covers 13 bases. Germline V lookup: CDR1 LGHNA, CDR2 YNFKEQ. The CDR3 has 17 residues. J lost 1 base, V lost 1 base, and 2 bases had no gene match. This CDR3 is CASSQAGLAGRTDTQYF. CDR3 coding DNA: TGTGCCAGCAGCCAAGCGGGACTAGCGGGGCGCACAGATACGCAGTATTTT.